The 20 T cell receptor beta chains below were found in one sample sequenced in a study of cytomegalovirus exposure and HLA in healthy donors. The study ran its PCR with 60 Vbeta and 13 Jbeta primers. Sequencing used immunoSEQ multiplex PCR; TCRdb keeps in-frame clones, though not all of them. The sample has around 220,000 clones; approximately 70% are singletons. The sample consisted of PBMCs. The receptors originated from a woman aged 25 to 39 in good health and CMV-seronegative.

This clone has just one count. The chain employs TRBV10-1 and TRBJ2-1; 13 bases align to TRBD2. The CDR3 has 19 residues. V trimming: 4 bases; J trimming: 8 bases; junction bases outside the gene matches: 17. Germline V gene data show CDR1 as WNHNN and CDR2 as SYGVQD (reference sequence). In DNA form, the CDR3 reads TGCGCCAGCAGTGGTGGACTAGCGGGAGAGAAGGGAGGAAGGGATGAGCAGTTCTTC. It yields the protein CASSGGLAGEKGGRDEQFF.

This chain uses TRBV6-1 with TRBJ1-2, with 8 bases fitting TRBD1. Germline lookup yields CDR1 MNHNS and CDR2 SASEGT. The J segment lost 6 bases and the V segment lost 3 bases, leaving 9 bases of the junction unmatched. There are 15 residues in the CDR3. The CDR3 is CASSEWFTGGNGYTF. DNA of the CDR3: TGTGCCAGCAGTGAGTGGTTTACAGGGGGAAATGGCTACACCTTC.

V and J are TRBV6-5 and TRBJ2-1, with D tentatively TRBD2 (6 bases). The CDR3 runs 16 residues. Between the trimmed V and J ends, which lost 1 base and 7 bases, there was a span of 17 bases. Germline V lookup: CDR1 MNHEY, CDR2 SVGAGI. CDR3 bases: TGTGCCAGCAGTTACTTGGTGGCGGGGAGCGGTAATGAGCAGTTCTTC. This encodes CASSYLVAGSGNEQFF.

V and J are TRBV6-5 and TRBJ1-1; D perhaps matches TRBD1 (5 bases). This CDR3 region has 14 residues. Germline assignment: CDR1 MNHEY and CDR2 SVGAGI. V was cut by 7 bases and J by 1 base, with 13 bases left in between. CDR3 sequence: CASTIDTGNTEAFF. In nucleotides, the CDR3 is TGTGCCAGCACAATCGATACAGGGAACACTGAAGCTTTCTTT.

The gene calls are TRBV6-6 and TRBJ1-2; the D gene is possibly TRBD1 (5 bases). The V gene's germline CDR1 is MNHNY and CDR2 SVGAGI (reference sequence). V was shortened by 6 bases and J by 5 bases, with 19 bases between the two germline ends. The CDR3 is made up of 15 amino acids. In DNA form, the CDR3 reads TGTGCCAGCAGCCCATCAGGAGGGGAAATTTATGGCTACACCTTC. Translated, it gives CASSPSGGEIYGYTF.

This clone was recorded a few times. J is TRBJ2-5 and V is TRBV27; no clear D. The CDR3 spans 14 residues. V shed 0 bases and J shed 7 bases, with 12 bases lying between them. Looked up from germline, CDR1 is MNHEY and CDR2 is SMNVEV (reference sequence). CDR3 sequence: CASSLSIGSGTQYF. The DNA for the CDR3 is TGTGCCAGCAGTTTATCGATTGGTTCGGGGACCCAGTACTTC.

On this clone itself: One end of the junction varies from germline; a read error may be responsible. This sequence joins TRBV7-8 and TRBJ1-1; TRBD1 agrees at 8 bases. Germline CDR1 reads SGHVS; CDR2 reads FQNEAQ. The CDR3 is made up of 14 amino acids. DNA for the CDR3: TGTGCCAGCAGATTAGCCTCGACAGGGGCTGAAGCTTTCTTT. It translates to CASRLASTGAEAFF. Filled out from reference TRBV7-8 and TRBJ1-1, the complete variable domain reads GAGVSQSPRYKVAKRGQDVALRCDPISGHVSLFWYQQALGQGPEFLTYFQNEAQLDKSGLPSDRFFAERPEGSVSTLKIQRTQQEDSAVYLCASRLASTGAEAFFGQGTRLTVV.

The J gene is TRBJ1-3, the V gene TRBV4-1; D not resolved. The CDR3 loop spans 14 amino acids. Trimming removed 1 base at V and 5 bases at J, with 9 bases between. Germline CDR1 is MGHRA and CDR2 is YSYEKL. The CDR3 nucleotides are TGCGCCAGCAGCCAAGTTGCAGAAAGAAACACCATATATTTT. It translates to CASSQVAERNTIYF.

The gene calls are TRBV29-1 and TRBJ2-3, with a tentative D call TRBD1 (6 bases). This CDR3 has 16 residues. Between the trimmed V and J ends, which lost 4 bases and 0 bases, there was a span of 17 bases. Germline CDR1 SQVTM, CDR2 ANQGSEA. CDR3 amino acids: CSVGGGRDISTDTQYF. The CDR3 nucleotides are TGCAGCGTTGGTGGCGGCCGGGACATTAGCACAGATACGCAGTATTTT.

This clone was seen a few times. This chain links TRBV5-6 with TRBJ2-5, with D perhaps matching TRBD2 (5 bases). In germline, CDR1 is SGHDT, CDR2 YYEEEE. The ends were cut back, 2 bases at V and 5 bases at J, with 16 bases in the middle. This CDR3 is built from 15 residues. The CDR3 DNA reads TGTGCCAGCAGCTTCGGACCCACGACGGGGGAGACCCAGTACTTC. Translation: CASSFGPTTGETQYF.

This rearrangement joins TRBV14 to TRBJ2-1, with TRBD1 matching over 8 bases. This CDR3 has 15 amino acids. CDR1 and CDR2 (germline): SGHDN, FVKESK. V lost 1 base and J lost 10; bases outside the gene matches: 9. The CDR3 DNA reads TGTGCCAGCAGCCAAGTGGGGACAGGCCCACGGGAGCAGTTCTTC. Its protein product is CASSQVGTGPREQFF.

This clone came up a few times. The chain combines TRBV19 with TRBJ1-2; D might be TRBD1 (5 bases). This CDR3 comprises 12 residues. CDR1 LNHDA and CDR2 SQIVND come from the germline V gene (reference sequence). The V gene lost 7 bases and the J gene lost 6 bases, with 12 bases spanning the gap. For the CDR3, the DNA is TGTGCCAGTACCAATTGGGGGGATGGCTACACCTTC. The encoded protein is CASTNWGDGYTF.

The chain has TRBV30 and TRBJ1-5; D is unclear. Germline V gene data show CDR1 as GTSNPN and CDR2 as SVGIG (reference sequence). V dropped 3 bases and J dropped 5 bases, with 14 bases sitting between them. The CDR3 is 14 residues long. The CDR3 bases are TGTGCCTGGAGCAACAAACATCCTGATCAGCCCCAGCATTTT. This gives the protein CAWSNKHPDQPQHF.

The chain is built from TRBV5-1 and TRBJ2-2; 8 bases agree with TRBD1. The CDR3 has 19 residues. CDR1 and CDR2 from the germline V gene are SGHRS and YFSETQ. Germline trimming cut 1 base from V and 0 bases from J; bases unmatched to any gene: 11. Here the CDR3 DNA reads TGCGCCAGCAGCTTGCAACCCAGGGGGCCCCTAGCGAACACCGGGGAGCTGTTTTTT. The encoded protein is CASSLQPRGPLANTGELFF. Full variable domain (remainder filled in from reference TRBV5-1 and TRBJ2-2): KAGVTQTPRYLIKTRGQQVTLSCSPISGHRSVSWYQQTPGQGLQFLFEYFSETQRNKGNFPGRFSGRQFSNSRSEMNVSTLELGDSALYLCASSLQPRGPLANTGELFFGEGSRLTVL.

The rearrangement joins TRBV27 to TRBJ2-3, with 9 bases fitting TRBD2. With V trimmed by 7 bases and J by 7 bases, 15 bases remained unmatched. The germline V gene has CDR1 MNHEY and CDR2 SMNVEV (reference sequence). CDR3 length: 16 residues. The CDR3 loop reads CASTVYLAGLPHTQYF. The CDR3 bases are TGTGCCAGCACTGTCTACCTAGCGGGACTGCCTCATACGCAGTATTTT.

The CDR3 nucleotides read TGCGCCAGCAGCTTGGCCGCGGCCTCGACGGGCTACACCTTC. Translation gives CASSLAAASTGYTF. V gene TRBV5-1 combines with J gene TRBJ1-2; D gene ambiguous. Germline CDR1 and CDR2: SGHRS and YFSETQ. There are 14 residues in the CDR3. Trimming removed 0 bases at V and 8 bases at J, with 14 bases between.

The chain couples TRBV7-2 to TRBJ2-1; 7 bases agree with TRBD2. With V trimmed by 5 bases and J by 1 base, 11 bases remained unmatched. The CDR3 runs 17 residues. Looked up from germline, CDR1 is SGHTA and CDR2 is FQGNSA. CDR3 region: CASSLKSSGLSYNEQFF. The DNA of the CDR3 is TGTGCCAGCAGCCTCAAATCTAGCGGACTATCCTACAATGAGCAGTTCTTC. Drawing the rest from reference TRBV7-2 and TRBJ2-1, the complete variable domain is GAGVSQSPSNKVTEKGKDVELRCDPISGHTALYWYRQSLGQGLEFLIYFQGNSAPDKSGLPSDRFSAERTGGSVSTLTIQRTQQEDSAVYLCASSLKSSGLSYNEQFFGPGTRLTVL.

The rearrangement uses TRBV2 and TRBJ2-5; the D is unclear. Germline CDR1 SNHLY, CDR2 FYNNEI. The ends were cut back, 6 bases at V and 1 base at J, with 15 bases in the middle. The CDR3 contains 15 residues. Here the CDR3 reads CASSPPPASQETQYF. In nucleotides, the CDR3 is TGTGCCAGCAGCCCTCCCCCGGCTAGCCAAGAGACCCAGTACTTC. Full variable domain (outside the CDR3, taken from reference TRBV2 and TRBJ2-5): EPEVTQTPSHQVTQMGQEVILRCVPISNHLYFYWYRQILGQKVEFLVSFYNNEISEKSEIFDDQFSVERPDGSNFTLKIRSTKLEDSAMYFCASSPPPASQETQYFGPGTRLLVL.

In its sample, this clone was seen a few times. The chain has TRBV5-8 and TRBJ2-2, with a possible D match to TRBD1 (6 bases). The ends were cut back, 4 bases at V and 0 bases at J, with 10 bases in the middle. Germline V gives CDR1 SGHTS, CDR2 YDEGEE. The CDR3 is 15 amino acids. Here the CDR3 DNA reads TGTGCCAGCAGCCCCGGGACAACGAACACCGGGGAGCTGTTTTTT. Its protein is CASSPGTTNTGELFF.

This rearrangement joins TRBV5-6 to TRBJ1-4, with 7 bases identical to TRBD1. V was clipped by 0 bases and J by 8 bases; unmatched bases: 7. Germline CDR1 and CDR2: SGHDT and YYEEEE. This CDR3 is built from 15 residues. CDR3 in DNA: TGTGCCAGCAGCTTGGCCCTGAGGGGGCGAGAAAAACTGTTTTTT. Amino acid sequence: CASSLALRGREKLFF. Drawing the rest from reference TRBV5-6 and TRBJ1-4, the complete variable domain is DAGVTQSPTHLIKTRGQQVTLRCSPKSGHDTVSWYQQALGQGPQFIFQYYEEEERQRGNFPDRFSGHQFPNYSSELNVNALLLGDSALYLCASSLALRGREKLFFGSGTQLSVL.